The 21 T cell receptor beta chains below come from one sample, sequenced in a study of CD8+CD57+ T cells in acquired aplastic anemia. Whoever was chosen for sequencing had shown CD8+CD57+ cell expansion by flow cytometry. Genomic DNA was employed as the template in profiling TCR beta VDJ and CDR3. Each CDR3 protein gets one entry after TCRdb re-called the reads with MiXCR. This table holds 260,000 or so distinct CDR3 sequences, more than 40% found once. The sample was sorted CD4+, CD8+, or CD8+CD57+ T cells (not recorded which) from PBMCs. The receptors derive from a human donor with aplastic anemia.

This clonotype was found many times. This chain's CDR3 is CASSWETYEQYF. CDR3 coding DNA: TGTGCCAGCAGCTGGGAGACCTACGAGCAGTACTTC. The chain joins TRBV7-9 to TRBJ2-7, with a possible D match to TRBD2 (5 bases). Looked up from germline, CDR1 is SEHNR and CDR2 is FQNEAQ (reference sequence). The CDR3 covers 12 residues. The V and J ends lost 4 bases and 2 bases respectively, with 6 bases between them.

Only a few counts were recorded for this clonotype. The V and J genes are TRBV9 and TRBJ2-1; the D gene could be TRBD1 or TRBD2 (6 bases each). Matching the DNA end better, TRBJ2-7 makes the J call doubtful. This CDR3 comprises 15 residues. The germline V gene has CDR1 SGDLS and CDR2 YYNGEE. Written as DNA, the CDR3 is TGTGCCAGCAGAAGCCGGGGGCAGCAGTACAATGAGCAGTACTTC. Translating it yields CASRSRGQQYNEQYF.

This chain links TRBV6-1 with TRBJ2-3, with a possible D match to TRBD2 (5 bases). This CDR3 is built from 15 residues. V was pared by 7 bases and J by 1 base, with 15 bases between. The germline CDR1 and CDR2 sequences are MNHNS and SASEGT. CDR3 sequence: CASTYGDGGTDTQYF. Here the CDR3 DNA reads TGTGCCAGCACCTACGGGGATGGCGGCACAGATACGCAGTATTTT.

The chain couples TRBV11-2 to TRBJ1-1; 9 bases match TRBD1. After removal of 1 base from V and 4 bases from J, the junction contained 16 bases not matched to a gene. The CDR3 contains 19 residues. The germline V gene has CDR1 SGHAT and CDR2 FQNNGV. CDR3: CASSLGGGTGGRGATEAFF. The CDR3 coding sequence is TGTGCCAGCAGCTTAGGGGGGGGCACAGGGGGCCGCGGGGCCACTGAAGCTTTCTTT.

This clonotype was counted many times. The V and J genes are TRBV28 and TRBJ1-5; a possible D gene is TRBD1 (5 bases). The CDR3 has 13 residues. Germline loops: CDR1 MDHEN, CDR2 SYDVKM. The germline V and J ends were trimmed by 6 bases and 4 bases, with 10 bases remaining between them. The CDR3 region is CASRPTENQPQHF. CDR3 bases: TGTGCCAGCAGGCCGACAGAGAATCAGCCCCAGCATTTT.

The J gene is TRBJ2-7, the V gene TRBV6-2 or TRBV6-3; D is tentatively TRBD1 or TRBD2 (5 bases each). The CDR3 spans 18 residues. Per germline, CDR1 MNHEY and CDR2 SVGEGT. The germline V and J ends were trimmed by 9 bases and 3 bases, with 30 bases remaining between them. The CDR3 is CASSEYGTANTLSYEQYF. The CDR3 coding sequence is TGTGCCAGTTCGGAATACGGGACGGCGAATACTTTGAGCTACGAGCAGTACTTC.

This clonotype was picked up a small number of times. This may arise from a read error, as a much more abundant clone is one base away. The V gene is TRBV7-9, the J gene TRBJ1-5; TRBD1 matches 7 bases. Trimming took 4 bases from V and 4 from J; bases not matched to a gene: 19. CDR1 is SEHNR, CDR2 FQNEAQ, per germline (reference sequence). The CDR3 spans 19 residues. CDR3 sequence reads: CASSSTKTAGTVYNQPQHF. The CDR3 DNA is TGTGCCAGCAGCTCAACCAAAACAGCCGGGACAGTTTATAATCAGCCCCAGCATTTT.

There are many counts of this clonotype. The chain links TRBV13 to TRBJ2-3; 9 nucleotides agree with TRBD1. Germline trimming cut 3 bases from V and 2 bases from J; bases unmatched to any gene: 9. The CDR3 runs 17 residues. CDR1 and CDR2 from the germline V gene are PRHDT and FYEKMQ (reference sequence). CDR3 residues: CASSFKMGQGATDTQYF. The CDR3 region has the DNA TGTGCCAGCAGCTTTAAGATGGGACAGGGTGCCACAGATACGCAGTATTTT.

The rearrangement links TRBV4-1 to TRBJ1-2, with D perhaps matching TRBD1 (5 bases). Trimming stripped 3 bases from V and 2 bases from J, with 7 bases between. The CDR3 covers 13 residues. The germline V gene encodes CDR1 MGHRA and CDR2 YSYEKL. The CDR3 region is CASSQSGNYGYTF. In DNA, the CDR3 is TGCGCCAGCAGCCAGTCAGGGAACTATGGCTACACCTTC.

This clonotype came up many times. The chain uses TRBV12-3 or TRBV12-4 and TRBJ1-1, with D unresolved. With 6 bases removed from V and 8 bases from J, the gap between germline ends came to 16 bases. CDR3 size: 13 residues. In DNA, the CDR3 is TGTGCCAGCAGCCGACGACTTTCCTACGAAGCTTTCTTT. It is translated as CASSRRLSYEAFF.

On this clonotype itself: One end of the junction varies from germline; a read error may be responsible. The chain joins TRBV9 to TRBJ1-2, with a weak D call TRBD1 (6 bases). This CDR3 has 15 residues. Germline CDR1 and CDR2: SGDLS and YYNGEE. As DNA, the CDR3 is TGTGCCTGCAGCGTAGCTGACAGGACCCACTATGGCTACACCTTC. Translation: CACSVADRTHYGYTF.

This clonotype was seen once. In DNA, the CDR3 is TGTGCCAGCAGCTTAGGAGCGGGGACAGGGGGTGAGCAGTACTTC. Translation gives CASSLGAGTGGEQYF. The chain employs TRBV7-9 and TRBJ2-7, with TRBD1 matching 11 bases. This CDR3 is 15 amino acids long. Germline CDR1 and CDR2: SEHNR and FQNEAQ (reference sequence). The V segment lost 1 base and the J segment 7 bases; nucleotides outside the gene matches: 6.

This clonotype occurred many times. The V and J genes are TRBV19 and TRBJ1-1, with D perhaps TRBD1 (5 bases). CDR3 length equals 14 residues. V was trimmed by 3 bases and J by 2 bases, leaving 10 bases between them. The germline CDR1 and CDR2 sequences are LNHDA and SQIVND (reference sequence). DNA for the CDR3: TGTGCCAGTAGTATCGGGGGGGTCAACACTGAAGCTTTCTTT. Its translation is CASSIGGVNTEAFF.

The V gene is TRBV7-3, the J gene TRBJ1-2; D gene uncertain. The germline V and J ends were trimmed by 6 bases and 8 bases, with 16 bases remaining between them. Germline CDR1 is SGHTA and CDR2 is FQGTGA. The CDR3 runs to 13 residues. CDR3 loop: CASRRVEAHGYTF. The CDR3 coding sequence is TGTGCCAGCAGACGGGTAGAGGCGCACGGCTACACCTTC.

The rearrangement links TRBV20-1 to TRBJ2-1, with 9 positions matching TRBD2. The CDR3 extends over 16 amino acids. Per germline, CDR1 DFQATT and CDR2 SNEGSKA (reference sequence). The J segment lost 4 bases and the V segment lost 0 bases, leaving 7 bases of the junction unmatched. The CDR3 spells CSARDEAGGRYNEQFF. In nucleotides, the CDR3 is TGCAGTGCTAGAGATGAGGCGGGGGGGAGATACAATGAGCAGTTCTTC.

This clonotype was picked up many times. The V and J genes are TRBV5-1 and TRBJ1-2; TRBD1 is a possible D gene (5 bases). V gave up 4 bases and J gave up 2 bases, with 15 bases separating them. Germline lookup yields CDR1 SGHRS and CDR2 YFSETQ. This CDR3 spans 15 amino acids. DNA for the CDR3: TGCGCCAGCAGCAGATACAGGAGTGTAAACTATGGCTACACCTTC. Its protein is CASSRYRSVNYGYTF.

This clonotype was observed many times. The gene calls are TRBV14 and TRBJ2-1, with D maybe TRBD1 (5 bases). Trimming removed 1 base at V and 10 bases at J, with 14 bases between. Germline assignment: CDR1 SGHDN and CDR2 FVKESK. This CDR3 comprises 14 residues. CDR3 coding DNA: TGTGCCAGCAGCCAAGCGACAGCAGATAAAGAGCAGTTCTTC. As protein: CASSQATADKEQFF.

Ten or more counts support this clonotype. The rearrangement joins TRBV27 to TRBJ2-7; D is uncertain. Per germline, CDR1 MNHEY and CDR2 SMNVEV (reference sequence). V lost 6 bases and J lost 0, with 15 bases in between. The CDR3 spans 15 residues. CDR3 in amino acids: CASSHTPDSSYEQYF. Here the CDR3 DNA reads TGTGCCAGCAGCCACACTCCGGATAGCTCCTACGAGCAGTACTTC.

This clonotype occurred many times. CDR3 loop: CASSVGTANEAFF. CDR3 sequence (DNA): TGTGCCAGCAGCGTTGGGACCGCCAACGAAGCTTTCTTT. The V and J genes are TRBV25-1 and TRBJ1-1, with TRBD1 as a possible D gene (5 bases). The CDR3 is made up of 13 amino acids. The V end lost 6 bases, the J end lost 8 bases, and 16 bases lay between the germline ends. Germline V gene lookup returns CDR1 MGHDK and CDR2 SYGVNS. Full variable domain (outside the CDR3, taken from reference TRBV25-1 and TRBJ1-1): EADIYQTPRYLVIGTGKKITLECSQTMGHDKMYWYQQDPGMELHLIHYSYGVNSTEKGDLSSESTVSRIRTEHFPLTLESARPSHTSQYLCASSVGTANEAFFGQGTRLTVV.

On this clonotype: A much more abundant neighbour one base away suggests this may be a read error. V and J are TRBV4-1 and TRBJ1-6; tentatively, D is TRBD1 (5 bases). The germline V gene has CDR1 MGHRA and CDR2 YSYEKL. CDR3 length equals 15 residues. For the CDR3, the DNA is TGCGCCAGCAGCGTCGTAGGACGGACAAATTCACCCCCCCACTTT. Its protein is CASSVVGRTNSPPHF.

This clonotype has at least ten counts. V gene TRBV29-1 combines with J gene TRBJ2-1; 11 nucleotides match TRBD2. CDR1 and CDR2 (germline): SQVTM, ANQGSEA. CDR3 length: 20 residues. Trimming took 6 bases from V and 12 from J; bases not matched to a gene: 31. The CDR3 sequence is CSVPTPRSALAGVSRWGQFF. CDR3 sequence (DNA): TGCAGCGTCCCCACCCCCAGATCGGCACTAGCGGGAGTGTCACGGTGGGGGCAGTTCTTC.